Shown below are 30 T cell receptor beta chains from a single sample sequenced in a study of tumor and adjacent non-tumor tissue in lung cancer. The library came from three nested PCR rounds adapted from ARM-PCR protocols. MiXCR, applied by TCRdb to the multiplex PCR reads, yields one record per CDR3 protein. The table lists 60,000 to 70,000 distinct CDR3 sequences, roughly three quarters of them singletons, with 40% to 50% in the top ten. RNA was extracted from bulk tissue without any cell sorting. This non-tumor lung sample came from over 3 cm beyond the tumor edge. Material for sequencing was distant non-tumor lung tissue. The receptor set was obtained from a man in his sixties with non-small cell lung cancer.

Turning to this clonotype: Relative to the germline gene, one junction end is altered; a read error may explain this. The rearrangement uses TRBV6-6 and TRBJ2-7; no clear D. The J call may be faulty, since TRBJ2-1 better matches the DNA end. The CDR3 loop spans 14 amino acids. Germline-derived CDR1 and CDR2 are MNHNY and SVGAGI (reference sequence). The CDR3 region is CTSSSSPKGYEQFF. The CDR3 DNA reads TGTACCAGCAGTTCCAGTCCGAAAGGTTACGAGCAGTTCTTC.

Points on this clonotype: The CDR3 does not end in the conserved phenylalanine or tryptophan, so this is likely a read error. No DNA is shown, since the ends of the CDR3 on it are uncertain; the CDR3 is the one TCRdb lists. The rearrangement links TRBV11-1 to TRBJ2-2; TRBD2 is the table's D call, not checked against the DNA. Germline V gene lookup returns CDR1 SGHAT and CDR2 FQDESV (reference sequence). Inclusive of both ends, the CDR3 amounts to 14 amino acids. The CDR3 protein is CASSYASGTGELSL.

A word on this clonotype: Its ends do not fully match the called genes, so a read error is possible. The J gene is TRBJ2-1, the V gene TRBV24-1, with 7 bases identical to TRBD2. This CDR3 comprises 16 residues. CDR1 and CDR2 (germline): KGHDR, SFDVKD. CDR3 sequence (DNA): TGTGCCACAAGTGCGACAGCGGGACCTAGTTACAATGAGCAGTTCTTC. This sequence encodes CATSATAGPSYNEQFF.

About this clonotype: The junction departs from the called germline gene at one end, perhaps through a read error. The rearrangement uses TRBV6-1 and TRBJ2-1; the D gene is possibly TRBD2 (6 bases). The CDR3 is made up of 15 amino acids. Germline V CDR1 and CDR2: MNHNS, SASEGT. The CDR3 region has the DNA TGTGCCGGCAGTGAAGAAGCGGGCTCCTACAATGAGCAGCTCTTC. Its protein product is CAGSEEAGSYNEQLF.

As regards this clonotype: One end of the junction fails to match germline, which may point to a read error. The chain has TRBV10-3 and TRBJ2-3; 12 nucleotides match TRBD1. Germline CDR1 ENHRY, CDR2 SYGVKD. This CDR3 has 16 amino acids. CDR3 DNA sequence: TGTGACATCAGTGAGTACGGGACAGGGGGCAAAGATACGAAGTATTTT. It encodes CDISEYGTGGKDTKYF.

This clonotype was counted once. A read error may account for a junction end that differs from germline. This sequence joins TRBV5-6 and TRBJ2-7, with TRBD2 as a possible D gene (6 bases). CDR3 length: 12 amino acids. Germline values: CDR1 SGHDT, CDR2 YYEEEE. The CDR3 DNA reads TGTGTCAGCAACCGCGGGATCTACGAGCAGTACTTC. It specifies CVSNRGIYEQYF.

Worth noting for this clonotype: Here the CDR3 omits its conserved ending phenylalanine or tryptophan, so a read error is the likely source. The chain has TRBV11-1 and TRBJ2-1; D uncertain. The CDR3 length is 16 residues. Germline CDR1 is SGHAT and CDR2 is FQDESV (reference sequence). Here the CDR3 DNA reads TGTGACAGCAGCTTAGCTCGTGGGATTGGGATGAATGAGCAGTTCTTA. Its protein is CDSSLARGIGMNEQFL.

For this clonotype: The junction departs from germline at one end; a sequencing error may be responsible. The rearrangement uses TRBV7-8 and TRBJ2-4, with 8 bases matching TRBD2. CDR3 length: 15 residues. Germline V CDR1 and CDR2: SGHVS, FQNEAQ. The CDR3 loop reads CAGSLVSSGVNIQYF. In DNA, the CDR3 is TGTGCCGGCAGCTTAGTTAGTAGCGGGGTAAACATTCAGTACTTC.

Concerning this clonotype itself: The junction shows a germline mismatch at one end, possibly a read error. This chain joins TRBV30 and TRBJ2-7, with a weak D call TRBD2 (5 bases). The V gene's germline CDR1 is GTSNPN and CDR2 SVGIG (reference sequence). The length of the CDR3 is 13 residues. CDR3 sequence (DNA): TGTGCCTGGAGTCTAGCTGGGTCCTACGAGCACTATTTC. Translation gives CAWSLAGSYEHYF.

A note on this clonotype: Being one base from a much bigger clone, this may be a read error. V and J are TRBV20-1 and TRBJ2-7, with 11 positions matching TRBD1. This CDR3 comprises 13 residues. Germline V lookup: CDR1 DFQATT, CDR2 SNEGSKA (reference sequence). V gave up 5 bases and J gave up 2 bases; unmatched junction bases: 2. The CDR3 DNA follows: TGCAGTGCTCAGGGACAGGGGGCCTACGAGCAGTACTTC. The encoded protein is CSAQGQGAYEQYF.

CDR3 in DNA: TGTGCCAGCAGCTTAGTTAGCGGAGAGATCCAATACTTC. This translates into CASSLVSGEIQYF. The gene calls are TRBV5-6 and TRBJ2-5; TRBD2 might be the D (6 bases). Germline V gene sequence: CDR1 SGHDT, CDR2 YYEEEE. The CDR3 runs to 13 residues. The ends were cut back, 2 bases at V and 14 bases at J, with 19 bases in the middle.

In regard to this clonotype: At one of its ends the junction is not consistent with the germline gene, which may arise from a read error. The rearrangement joins TRBV5-4 to TRBJ1-2; D possibly corresponds to TRBD1 (5 bases). Germline CDR1 SGHNT, CDR2 YYREEE (reference sequence). This CDR3 is 14 amino acids long. The CDR3 region has the DNA TGTGCCATCAGCTTGCTGCGTGGGGACTATGGTTACACCTTC. It yields the protein CAISLLRGDYGYTF.

In this sample, this clonotype is large. The chain is built from TRBV4-1 and TRBJ2-1, with no clear D. This CDR3 is 14 amino acids long. The V end lost 0 bases, the J end lost 3 bases, and 6 bases lay between the germline ends. Germline lookup yields CDR1 MGHRA and CDR2 YSYEKL. The CDR3 region has the DNA TGCGCCAGCAGCCAAGAACGCAACTACAATGAGCAGTTCTTC. This sequence encodes CASSQERNYNEQFF.

The table lists this clonotype with many counts. V gene TRBV28 combines with J gene TRBJ2-4; TRBD1 aligns across 7 bases. CDR1 and CDR2 from the germline V gene are MDHEN and SYDVKM. The CDR3 spans 16 residues. With 5 bases clipped from V and 1 base from J, the junction kept 8 bases outside the gene matches. The DNA of the CDR3 is TGTGCCAGCAGTGACGGGACAGCTGGGGCCAAAAACATTCAGTACTTC. Its protein product is CASSDGTAGAKNIQYF.

As regards this clonotype: The CDR3 ends on some other residue instead of the conserved phenylalanine or tryptophan, so this is likely a read error. No DNA is shown, since the ends of the CDR3 on it are uncertain; the CDR3 is the one TCRdb lists. The rearrangement uses TRBV29-1 and TRBJ2-2. Including both end residues, the CDR3 is 13 amino acids long. CDR1 is SQVTM, CDR2 ANQGSEA, per germline. CDR3 residues: CSAGNAAAGELLL.

As regards this clonotype: A read error may account for a junction end that differs from germline. The gene calls are TRBV5-5 and TRBJ2-3; D is possibly TRBD2 (5 bases). The CDR3 length is 15 residues. In germline, CDR1 is SGHKS, CDR2 YYEKEE (reference sequence). The CDR3: CASSLWEERPDRQYF. As DNA, the CDR3 is TGTGCCAGCAGTCTGTGGGAAGAGCGGCCAGATAGGCAGTATTTT. The full variable domain, its missing parts supplied by reference TRBV5-5 and TRBJ2-3, is DAGVTQSPTHLIKTRGQQVTLRCSPISGHKSVSWYQQVLGQGPQFIFQYYEKEERGRGNFPDRFSARQFPNYSSELNVNALLLGDSALYLCASSLWEERPDRQYFGPGTRLTVL.

Details on this clonotype: The junction shows a germline mismatch at one end, possibly a read error. The chain has TRBV11-2 and TRBJ2-5, with TRBD2 matching 12 bases. There are 16 residues in the CDR3. The germline V gene has CDR1 SGHAT and CDR2 FQNNGV. DNA for the CDR3: TGTGCCAGCAACTTACGGCTAGCGGGAGGGTGGGAGACCCAGTACTTC. It yields the protein CASNLRLAGGWETQYF.

This chain uses TRBV5-4 with TRBJ2-2, with 8 bases matching TRBD2. This CDR3 region has 16 residues. The V segment lost 6 bases and the J segment 8 bases; nucleotides outside the gene matches: 15. Germline V gene sequence: CDR1 SGHNT, CDR2 YYREEE (reference sequence). CDR3 protein: CASNRSGSESAGELFF. The CDR3 coding sequence is TGTGCCAGCAACCGAAGCGGGAGTGAATCGGCGGGGGAGCTGTTTTTT.

Concerning this clonotype: Sequence at one end of the junction differs from germline and may be a read error. The gene calls are TRBV24-1 and TRBJ2-7, with D possibly matching TRBD1 (5 bases). CDR1 is KGHDR and CDR2 is SFDVKD in the germline V gene. The CDR3 is 13 residues long. For the CDR3, the DNA is TGTGCCACCAGTGTTGCGCAGGGTTACGGGCAGTACTTC. It encodes CATSVAQGYGQYF.

Note on this clonotype: The germline gene is not matched at one end of the junction; a read error may be the cause. The rearrangement uses TRBV19 and TRBJ2-3; D unresolved. CDR3 size: 13 residues. CDR1 and CDR2 from the germline V gene are LNHDA and SQIVND (reference sequence). The CDR3 sequence: CASSMGRGNTQYF. The CDR3 DNA sequence: TGTGCCAGTAGTATGGGAAGAGGAAATACGCAGTACTTT. Together with reference TRBV19 and TRBJ2-3, the CDR3 gives the full variable domain: DGGITQSPKYLFRKEGQNVTLSCEQNLNHDAMYWYRQDPGQGLRLIYYSQIVNDFQKGDIAEGYSVSREKKESFPLTVTSAQKNPTAFYLCASSMGRGNTQYFGPGTRLTVL.

The chain carries TRBV12-3 or TRBV12-4 and TRBJ2-1; 7 bases map to TRBD2. Trimming took 9 bases from V and 13 from J; bases not matched to a gene: 12. The CDR3 totals 12 residues. CDR3 sequence reads: CASTPGLMGQFF. CDR3 sequence (DNA): TGTGCCAGTACTCCGGGACTAATGGGACAGTTCTTC.

For this clonotype: A read error may produce the germline difference seen at one junction end. The V call is TRBV11-2, the J call TRBJ1-4; no clear D gene. The germline V gene encodes CDR1 SGHAT and CDR2 FQNNGV. This CDR3 has 14 amino acids. The CDR3 sequence is CASSLYRGNEKLFF. The CDR3 DNA sequence: TGTGCCAGCAGCTTATATCGAGGGAATGAAAAATTGTTCTTT.

Here the CDR3 DNA reads TGCAGCGTTGAAAGCGGGTTCACCTACGAGCAGTACTTC. Protein product: CSVESGFTYEQYF. This chain links TRBV29-1 with TRBJ2-7, with a weak D call TRBD2 (6 bases). V lost 2 bases and J 2 bases, leaving 10 bases between the germline ends. CDR3 size: 13 residues. CDR1 SQVTM and CDR2 ANQGSEA come from the germline V gene.

A remark on this clonotype: The junction differs from germline at one of its ends, possibly a read error. CDR3 nucleotides: TGCAGTGCTGGAGATCCCTCATTTGCGGGGGAGACCCAGTACTTC. Translation gives CSAGDPSFAGETQYF. The chain joins TRBV20-1 to TRBJ2-5; D may be TRBD2 (6 bases). The CDR3 runs to 15 residues. Germline loops: CDR1 DFQATT, CDR2 SNEGSKA (reference sequence).

J is TRBJ1-5 and V is TRBV29-1, with 7 bases identical to TRBD1. Germline CDR1 reads SQVTM; CDR2 reads ANQGSEA. The CDR3 is 13 amino acids. CDR3 residues: CSVGQKGNQPQHF. CDR3 nucleotide sequence: TGCAGTGTGGGACAGAAGGGCAATCAGCCCCAGCATTTT.

This clonotype was seen more than once but under ten times. V is TRBV19 and J is TRBJ1-1; the D is unclear. The CDR3 has 13 residues. Per the germline V gene, CDR1 is LNHDA and CDR2 is SQIVND (reference sequence). V dropped 5 bases and J dropped 2 bases, with 9 bases sitting between them. The CDR3 loop reads CASSQERNTEAFF. The CDR3 DNA reads as TGTGCCAGTAGTCAGGAAAGAAACACTGAAGCTTTCTTT.

This clonotype was counted many times. The V and J genes are TRBV11-1 and TRBJ2-5; 10 bases fit TRBD2. This CDR3 contains 14 residues. Per the germline V gene, CDR1 is SGHAT and CDR2 is FQDESV (reference sequence). The trim removed 0 bases at V and 5 bases at J, leaving 0 bases unmatched. The CDR3 region has the DNA TGTGCCAGCAGCTTAGCGGGACTAGCGGAGACCCAGTACTTC. This codes for CASSLAGLAETQYF.

The rearrangement links TRBV11-1 to TRBJ2-7, with TRBD1 as a possible D gene (6 bases). Germline assignment: CDR1 SGHAT and CDR2 FQDESV (reference sequence). This CDR3 spans 15 amino acids. The CDR3 region is CVISLDHGGRYEQYF. The CDR3 DNA follows: TGTGTCATCAGCTTAGACCATGGGGGCCGCTACGAGCAGTACTTC.

Ten or more counts support this clonotype. The chain links TRBV24-1 to TRBJ2-1, with TRBD1 as a possible D gene (6 bases). The CDR3 length is 13 residues. Germline CDR1 KGHDR, CDR2 SFDVKD. The V gene lost 5 bases and the J gene lost 8 bases, with 12 bases spanning the gap. In nucleotides, the CDR3 is TGTGCCACCAGTGGACAGGCGGGCGATGAGCAGTTCTTC. This sequence encodes CATSGQAGDEQFF.

On this clonotype itself: The germline gene is not matched at one end of the junction; a read error may be the cause. The CDR3 DNA reads TGCGCCAGCACCCAAGAAAAGGGGAGACTTAACACTGAAGCTTTCTTT. Its protein is CASTQEKGRLNTEAFF. The chain links TRBV4-1 to TRBJ1-1; D is perhaps TRBD1 (5 bases). The CDR3 contains 16 residues. Per the germline V gene, CDR1 is MGHRA and CDR2 is YSYEKL.